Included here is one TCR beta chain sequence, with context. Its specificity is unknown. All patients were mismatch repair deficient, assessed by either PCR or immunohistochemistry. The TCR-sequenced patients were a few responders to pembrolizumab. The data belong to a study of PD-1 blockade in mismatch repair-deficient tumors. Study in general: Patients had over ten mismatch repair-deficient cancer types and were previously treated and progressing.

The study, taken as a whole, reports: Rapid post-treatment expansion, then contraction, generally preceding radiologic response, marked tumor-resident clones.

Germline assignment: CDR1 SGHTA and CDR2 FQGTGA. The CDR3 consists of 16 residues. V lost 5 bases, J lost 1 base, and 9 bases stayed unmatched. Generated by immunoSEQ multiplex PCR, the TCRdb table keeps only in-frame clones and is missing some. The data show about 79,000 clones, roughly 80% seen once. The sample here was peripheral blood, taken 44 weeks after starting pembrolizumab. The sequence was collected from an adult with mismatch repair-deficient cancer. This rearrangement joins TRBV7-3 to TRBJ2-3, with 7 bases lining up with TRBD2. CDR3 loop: CASSPTASGGTDTQYF. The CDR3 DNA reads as TGTGCCAGCAGCCCTACTGCTAGCGGAGGCACAGATACGCAGTATTTT.